The 27 T cell receptor beta chains in this list originate from one sample, sequenced in a study of blood T cells in healthy people across ages. Next came a second PCR, run for about 7 to 11 cycles, which used a sample-barcoded 5' primer along with a J-beta primer mix. TCRdb re-analysed the 5' RACE reads in MiXCR, keeping a single row per CDR3 protein. The sample includes about 1.1 million distinct CDR3 sequences, around two fifths seen only once; the top ten take around 13%. The sequenced sample consisted of blood. The receptor set was obtained from a man younger than 35 in good health.

The chain joins TRBV9 to TRBJ2-3, with 7 bases fitting TRBD1. Germline assignment: CDR1 SGDLS and CDR2 YYNGEE. The CDR3 covers 14 residues. J gave up 6 bases and V 4 bases, and 8 bases lay outside the gene matches. CDR3 coding DNA: TGTGCCAGCAGCCCAGCACAGGGGTGGGATACGCAGTATTTT. The encoded protein is CASSPAQGWDTQYF.

The chain joins TRBV4-1 to TRBJ1-1, with D hard to call. V lost 1 base and J lost 4, with 13 bases in between. This CDR3 is built from 15 residues. Germline assignment: CDR1 MGHRA and CDR2 YSYEKL. CDR3 region: CASSQAAGSSTEAFF. CDR3 bases: TGCGCCAGCAGCCAAGCGGCGGGATCGAGCACTGAAGCTTTCTTT.

This clonotype was observed a few times. The CDR3 loop reads CASSESPQPQHF. DNA of the CDR3: TGTGCCAGCAGTGAAAGCCCTCAGCCCCAGCATTTT. The V and J genes are TRBV6-1 and TRBJ1-5; D call uncertain. V was trimmed by 2 bases and J by 6 bases, leaving 5 bases between them. The CDR3 extends over 12 amino acids. Germline lookup yields CDR1 MNHNS and CDR2 SASEGT.

This clonotype was detected once. The chain has TRBV9 and TRBJ2-3; 16 bases fit TRBD2. This CDR3 has 20 residues. The V gene end was trimmed by 4 bases and the J gene end by 4 bases; junction bases not matched to a gene: 15. Germline CDR1 is SGDLS and CDR2 is YYNGEE. CDR3 sequence (DNA): TGTGCCAGCAGCCCGGAGGGACTAGCGGGGGGGCCTGGTATTCCAGATACGCAGTATTTT. It encodes CASSPEGLAGGPGIPDTQYF.

This clonotype has only one observation. The CDR3 nucleotides are TGTGCCAGCAGTTGGAGAGAACGGACTGAAGCTTTCTTT. It translates to CASSWRERTEAFF. The J gene is TRBJ1-1, the V gene TRBV6-5; no clear D gene. The CDR3 spans 13 residues. The germline CDR1 and CDR2 sequences are MNHEY and SVGAGI. Trimming cost V 4 bases and J 5 bases, with 11 bases left between them.

This clonotype has a handful of counts. V and J are TRBV6-2 or TRBV6-3 and TRBJ1-2, with a tentative D call TRBD1 (5 bases). Germline CDR1 reads MNHEY; CDR2 reads SVGEGT. The ends were cut back, 4 bases at V and 4 bases at J, with 13 bases in the middle. The CDR3 is made up of 14 amino acids. Here the CDR3 reads CASSLKGLIYGYTF. In nucleotides, the CDR3 is TGTGCCAGCAGTTTAAAGGGGCTGATCTATGGCTACACCTTC.

This clonotype showed up just a few times. The chain employs TRBV18 and TRBJ2-3, with TRBD1 identical over 11 bases. The CDR3 is 15 amino acids. The J segment lost 4 bases and the V segment lost 3 bases, leaving 3 bases of the junction unmatched. Germline CDR1 KGHSH, CDR2 LQKENI. The CDR3 protein is CASSPPGQGADTQYF. DNA for the CDR3: TGTGCCAGCTCACCGCCGGGACAGGGGGCAGATACGCAGTATTTT.

As to this clonotype: Given a much more abundant clone one base away, this may be a read error. This rearrangement joins TRBV12-3 or TRBV12-4 to TRBJ2-7; 7 bases are shared with TRBD1. The CDR3 length is 14 residues. Trimming cost V 9 bases and J 7 bases; bases outside gene matches: 15. The CDR3 DNA reads TGTGCCAGTTCAACAGGGGCTAACTACAATGAGCAGTACTTC. It specifies CASSTGANYNEQYF.

This chain connects TRBV7-9 to TRBJ2-2, with 7 bases aligning to TRBD2. Trimming at V came to 1 base and at J to 4 bases, leaving 12 bases not matched to a gene. This CDR3 is built from 18 residues. Germline CDR1 is SEHNR and CDR2 is FQNEAQ (reference sequence). The CDR3 reads CASSLVLSRRGFTGELFF. CDR3 DNA sequence: TGTGCCAGCAGCTTAGTTCTTTCGCGGCGGGGGTTCACCGGGGAGCTGTTTTTT. The full variable domain, with the rest looked up from reference TRBV7-9 and TRBJ2-2, is DTGVSQNPRHKITKRGQNVTFRCDPISEHNRLYWYRQTLGQGPEFLTYFQNEAQLEKSRLLSDRFSAERPKGSFSTLEIQRTEQGDSAMYLCASSLVLSRRGFTGELFFGEGSRLTVL.

J is TRBJ2-1 and V is TRBV4-1; D perhaps matches TRBD2 (5 bases). This CDR3 comprises 16 residues. Trimming took 3 bases from V and 8 from J, leaving 20 bases between them. The germline V gene has CDR1 MGHRA and CDR2 YSYEKL. As DNA, the CDR3 is TGCGCCAGCAGCCATTCCGAGGGCAGGTTTCTCTATGAGCAGTTCTTC. Amino acids: CASSHSEGRFLYEQFF.

This clonotype came up many times. This chain's CDR3 is CAWSIHANQPQHF. Here the CDR3 DNA reads TGTGCCTGGAGCATTCACGCAAATCAGCCCCAGCATTTT. The chain has TRBV30 and TRBJ1-5; D not resolved. Between the trimmed V and J ends, which lost 3 bases and 4 bases, there was a span of 10 bases. This CDR3 is built from 13 residues. CDR1 and CDR2 from the germline V gene are GTSNPN and SVGIG (reference sequence).

This clonotype was seen a handful of times. Written as DNA, the CDR3 is TGTGCCATCAAGAACCCTAACAGCTACGAGCAGTACTTC. Its protein product is CAIKNPNSYEQYF. This chain connects TRBV10-3 to TRBJ2-7; D is undetermined. From germline, CDR1 is ENHRY and CDR2 SYGVKD. Trimming removed 7 bases at V and 3 bases at J, with 13 bases between. This CDR3 is 13 amino acids long.

The chain couples TRBV18 to TRBJ2-3; 9 bases align to TRBD1. Germline trimming cut 5 bases from V and 3 bases from J; bases unmatched to any gene: 6. CDR3 length equals 15 residues. Germline V lookup: CDR1 KGHSH, CDR2 LQKENI. The CDR3: CASSKRDRVTDTQYF. The CDR3 region has the DNA TGTGCCAGCTCAAAACGGGACAGGGTAACAGATACGCAGTATTTT.

This clonotype has just a few counts. This chain joins TRBV18 and TRBJ2-5; D might be TRBD1 or TRBD2, each matching 5 bases. V was clipped by 1 base and J by 4 bases, with 10 bases between them. Germline CDR1 KGHSH, CDR2 LQKENI. The CDR3 has 14 amino acids. CDR3 sequence (DNA): TGTGCCAGCTCACCACGGGGGTCCGGAGAGACCCAGTACTTC. It codes for CASSPRGSGETQYF.

The chain links TRBV7-2 to TRBJ2-7, with D possibly being TRBD1 (5 bases). V lost 5 bases and J lost 2, with 13 bases in between. Germline V gives CDR1 SGHTA, CDR2 FQGNSA. The CDR3 has 14 amino acids. The CDR3 protein is CASSVVPGTYEQYF. For the CDR3, the DNA is TGTGCCAGCAGCGTAGTTCCAGGGACCTACGAGCAGTACTTC.

The rearrangement links TRBV29-1 to TRBJ1-1, with TRBD1 identical over 9 bases. This CDR3 is 14 amino acids long. Germline V gene sequence: CDR1 SQVTM, CDR2 ANQGSEA. V was clipped by 6 bases and J by 5 bases; unmatched bases: 10. The CDR3 DNA reads as TGCAGCGTCCGGGACAGGGACCCGAGGACTGAAGCTTTCTTT. Translation: CSVRDRDPRTEAFF. Variable domain in full (rest from reference TRBV29-1 and TRBJ1-1): SAVISQKPSRDICQRGTSLTIQCQVDSQVTMMFWYRQQPGQSLTLIATANQGSEATYESGFVIDKFPISRPNLTFSTLTVSNMSPEDSSIYLCSVRDRDPRTEAFFGQGTRLTVV.

Only a few counts were recorded for this clonotype. The V and J genes are TRBV6-4 and TRBJ1-5; tentative D call: TRBD1 (5 bases). The ends were cut back, 6 bases at V and 4 bases at J, with 16 bases in the middle. The length of the CDR3 is 15 residues. Germline CDR1 MRHNA, CDR2 SNTAGT. This chain's CDR3 is CASRIDSALNQPQHF. Written as DNA, the CDR3 is TGTGCCAGCAGAATCGACAGCGCCCTAAATCAGCCCCAGCATTTT.

The chain joins TRBV9 to TRBJ1-3; 7 nucleotides align to TRBD1. With 3 bases clipped from V and 0 bases from J, the junction kept 9 bases outside the gene matches. Germline lookup yields CDR1 SGDLS and CDR2 YYNGEE. This CDR3 spans 17 amino acids. CDR3 DNA: TGTGCCAGCAGCGAGGGGGACAGATTGAGCTCTGGAAACACCATATATTTT. Translation: CASSEGDRLSSGNTIYF.

This clonotype has just a few counts. The J gene is TRBJ1-4, the V gene TRBV20-1, with D perhaps TRBD1 (5 bases). This CDR3 contains 14 residues. Germline CDR1 is DFQATT and CDR2 is SNEGSKA (reference sequence). Trimming removed 6 bases from V and 4 bases from J, with 15 bases in between. DNA of the CDR3: TGCAGTGCAACCGGGCCGGGGGTTAATGAAAAACTGTTTTTT. Its protein is CSATGPGVNEKLFF.

This rearrangement joins TRBV24-1 to TRBJ2-1; D is unclear. The J call may be incorrect, as the DNA end agrees better with TRBJ2-7. Germline-derived CDR1 and CDR2 are KGHDR and SFDVKD. This CDR3 contains 17 residues. CDR3 residues: CATSDPSDFSSYNEQYF. As DNA, the CDR3 is TGTGCCACCAGTGATCCCAGCGACTTCAGCTCCTACAATGAGCAGTACTTC.

This chain uses TRBV14 with TRBJ2-1; D unclear. Between the trimmed V and J ends, which lost 1 base and 12 bases, there was a span of 7 bases. The CDR3 contains 11 residues. Germline V lookup: CDR1 SGHDN, CDR2 FVKESK. The CDR3 spells CASSQGTGQFF. In DNA, the CDR3 is TGTGCCAGCAGCCAAGGTACGGGGCAGTTCTTC. Using reference TRBV14 and TRBJ2-1 for the parts outside the CDR3, the full variable domain is EAGVTQFPSHSVIEKGQTVTLRCDPISGHDNLYWYRRVMGKEIKFLLHFVKESKQDESGMPNNRFLAERTGGTYSTLKVQPAELEDSGVYFCASSQGTGQFFGPGTRLTVL.

This chain joins TRBV5-1 and TRBJ1-1, with 8 nucleotides matching TRBD1. Trimming at V came to 3 bases and at J to 1 base, leaving 5 bases not matched to a gene. The CDR3 runs to 15 residues. Germline V gene lookup returns CDR1 SGHRS and CDR2 YFSETQ. In DNA form, the CDR3 reads TGCGCCAGCAGCTCCCGGACAGGGCCGAACACTGAAGCTTTCTTT. The encoded protein is CASSSRTGPNTEAFF. Filled out from reference TRBV5-1 and TRBJ1-1, the complete variable domain reads KAGVTQTPRYLIKTRGQQVTLSCSPISGHRSVSWYQQTPGQGLQFLFEYFSETQRNKGNFPGRFSGRQFSNSRSEMNVSTLELGDSALYLCASSSRTGPNTEAFFGQGTRLTVV.

The V call is TRBV6-2 or TRBV6-3, the J call TRBJ1-1, with D hard to call. Trimming removed 0 bases at V and 5 bases at J, with 7 bases between. The CDR3 runs to 13 residues. Germline V gene lookup returns CDR1 MNHEY and CDR2 SVGEGT. DNA for the CDR3: TGTGCCAGCAGTTACTCGGTGGGAACTGAAGCTTTCTTT. Translating gives CASSYSVGTEAFF.

This chain joins TRBV20-1 and TRBJ1-4, with unresolved D. There are 14 residues in the CDR3. Trimming took off 4 bases at V and 0 bases at J, with 9 bases between the two ends. In germline, CDR1 is DFQATT, CDR2 SNEGSKA (reference sequence). The DNA of the CDR3 is TGCAGTGCTAATCCGGCGCCAACTAATGAAAAACTGTTTTTT. It codes for CSANPAPTNEKLFF.

The V gene is TRBV6-5, the J gene TRBJ2-1; 9 bases agree with TRBD2. After removal of 2 bases from V and 4 bases from J, the junction contained 6 bases not matched to a gene. CDR1 and CDR2 (germline): MNHEY, SVGAGI. The CDR3 runs 16 residues. CDR3 in amino acids: CASSYVRGGKYNEQFF. In DNA form, the CDR3 reads TGTGCCAGCAGTTACGTGCGGGGGGGCAAGTACAATGAGCAGTTCTTC.

The V and J genes are TRBV20-1 and TRBJ2-7; D is undetermined. Per the germline V gene, CDR1 is DFQATT and CDR2 is SNEGSKA (reference sequence). The CDR3 has 13 residues. With 6 bases removed from V and 0 bases from J, the gap between germline ends came to 12 bases. The chain's CDR3 is CSANTISSYEQYF. CDR3 nucleotides: TGCAGTGCCAATACAATAAGCTCCTACGAGCAGTACTTC.

There are a few counts of this clonotype. The gene calls are TRBV28 and TRBJ1-1; 8 nucleotides agree with TRBD1. This CDR3 is 15 amino acids long. Looked up from germline, CDR1 is MDHEN and CDR2 is SYDVKM. V trimming: 8 bases; J trimming: 2 bases; junction bases outside the gene matches: 10. The CDR3 sequence: CASPKTGEGNTEAFF. In nucleotides, the CDR3 is TGTGCCAGCCCGAAGACAGGGGAAGGAAACACTGAAGCTTTCTTT.